This T cell receptor (beta chain) was observed in a study of shared clonotypes between healthy human individuals. The study, taken as a whole, reports: Donors were few, which limited the genetic and exposure-history diversity represented.

TCRdb's table, derived via immunoSEQ multiplex PCR, lists solely in-frame clones and lacks some. Here the sample spans roughly 2.2 million clones, 85% to 95% being singletons. Notes on this clone: Its antigen is still unknown.

The sample comprised naive CD4+ T cells from PBMCs. As for subset: CD45RA+ positively selected. This clonotype originated in a man between 18 and 29 years old in good health. Some clones in this sample may be carry-over from other donors' samples.

The CDR3 DNA reads as TGTGCCAGCAGCTCCTTTGGCAGGACTGAAGCTTTCTTT. Protein product: CASSSFGRTEAFF. This rearrangement joins TRBV7-3 to TRBJ1-1, with unresolved D. The CDR3 sequence is 13 residues long. Deletions cut 4 bases from V and 5 bases from J, with 11 bases between. Germline CDR1 reads SGHTA; CDR2 reads FQGTGA. Full variable domain (remainder filled in from reference TRBV7-3 and TRBJ1-1): GAGVSQTPSNKVTEKGKYVELRCDPISGHTALYWYRQSLGQGPEFLIYFQGTGAADDSGLPNDRFFAVRPEGSVSTLKIQRTERGDSAVYLCASSSFGRTEAFFGQGTRLTVV.